The TCR beta chain described here comes from a study of T-cell memory formation after mild COVID-19. At the level of the study: TCR clustering was largely donor specific.

From 5'RACE with constant-segment primers came TCR alpha and TCR beta cDNA libraries that carried sample barcodes and UMIs. A single record per CDR3 protein comes from TCRdb applying MiXCR to the 5' RACE reads. The table has 170,000 or so distinct CDR3 sequences, about 21% seen once. Trimming removed 3 bases from V and 8 bases from J, with 25 bases in between. CDR1 SNHLY and CDR2 FYNNEI come from the germline V gene. The CDR3 runs to 17 residues. The origin of this receptor is an adult woman who had mild COVID-19 (a few samples of this study predate the infection). Cell type and time point are not known. Sequencing used PBMCs or a T cell subset sorted from them (not recorded which). V usage is TRBV2 and J usage is TRBJ1-2; the D gene is possibly TRBD1 (6 bases). CDR3 protein: CASSDPRLTQGARGYTF. CDR3 coding DNA: TGTGCCAGCAGTGACCCACGTTTAACACAGGGCGCCAGGGGCTACACCTTC.